This is a list of T cell receptor beta chains from one sample in a study of T cell repertoires in aging, cancer and after chemotherapy. Using its own MiXCR run on the multiplex PCR reads, TCRdb lists one record per CDR3 protein. The sample carries 900 to 1,500 distinct CDR3 sequences, around 30% recorded once. The specimen sequenced was blood. Receptors originate from a human donor with a solid tumor. The CDR3 runs from the conserved cysteine through the conserved F or W. The D gene is left open where the match is weak. The size field is filled for only some rows; it gives once, few, many or a size class.

CDR3aa,CDR3nt,abundance,d_gene,v_gene,j_gene
CSVGGAQVGYTF,TGCAGCGTTGGGGGGGCGCAGGTAGGCTACACCTTC,.,.,TRBV29-1,TRBJ1-2
CSVAEGTAQHF,TGCAGCGTTGCAGAGGGGACAGCCCAGCATTTT,.,TRBD1,TRBV29-1,TRBJ1-5
CASGGPSSEQYF,TGTGCCAGCGGGGGGCCCTCGAGCGAGCAGTACTTC,.,.,TRBV6-5,TRBJ2-7
CASSQTFGTGNGRMDGYTF,TGTGCCAGCAGTCAAACATTCGGGACAGGGAACGGTCGAATGGATGGCTACACCTTC,hyperexpanded,TRBD1,TRBV14,TRBJ1-2
CASSLIQGGINEKLFF,TGTGCCAGCAGTTTAATTCAGGGAGGGATTAATGAAAAACTGTTTTTT,medium-sized,.,TRBV12-3/TRBV12-4,TRBJ1-4
CASSQDSGTYEQYF,TGCGCCAGCAGCCAAGATTCAGGGACCTACGAGCAGTACTTC,.,.,TRBV4-3,TRBJ2-7
CASSDSTVRNQPQHF,TGTGCCAGCTCAGATTCGACAGTTCGGAATCAGCCCCAGCATTTT,medium-sized,.,TRBV18,TRBJ1-5
CASSYGLASGGETQYF,TGTGCCAGCAGCTATGGACTGGCTAGCGGGGGTGAGACCCAGTACTTC,.,TRBD2,TRBV7-2,TRBJ2-5
CASSADGPQPQHF,TGTGCCAGCAGCGCTGACGGGCCGCAGCCCCAGCATTTT,few,.,TRBV2,TRBJ1-5
CASNSGQGASHEPYF,TGTGCCAGCAATTCGGGACAGGGGGCGTCCCACGAGCCGTACTTC,once,TRBD1,TRBV2,TRBJ2-7
CASSQVDLISYNEQFF,TGCGCCAGCAGCCAAGTCGACCTAATTTCCTACAATGAGCAGTTCTTC,medium-sized,.,TRBV4-1,TRBJ2-1
CASSLGTGGADYGYTF,TGTGCCAGCAGTCTTGGGACAGGGGGCGCCGACTATGGCTACACCTTC,.,TRBD1,TRBV6-1,TRBJ1-2
CASSLERDQGIEQYF,TGTGCCAGCAGCTTGGAGAGGGACCAAGGGATCGAGCAGTACTTC,medium-sized,.,TRBV11-3,TRBJ2-7
CASRHLAGDYNEQFF,TGTGCCAGCAGGCACCTAGCGGGGGATTACAATGAGCAGTTCTTC,.,TRBD2,TRBV6-4,TRBJ2-1
CASSHRSDSPPYGYTF,TGCGCCAGCAGCCACCGAAGTGACAGCCCCCCCTATGGCTACACCTTC,medium-sized,.,TRBV4-3,TRBJ1-2
CASSYSGGAATYGYTF,TGTGCCAGCAGTTACTCGGGAGGAGCAGCGACCTATGGCTACACCTTC,large,.,TRBV6-5,TRBJ1-2
CASSGGVRSEAFF,TGTGCCAGCAGTGGCGGGGTAAGGAGTGAAGCTTTCTTT,medium-sized,.,TRBV6-1,TRBJ1-1
CASSRGLGGYTF,TGTGCCAGCAGTAGGGGGCTGGGTGGCTACACCTTC,.,TRBD1,TRBV6-5,TRBJ1-2
CASSEAGRGYMNTEAFF,TGTGCCAGCAGTGAAGCGGGACGAGGATACATGAACACTGAAGCTTTCTTT,medium-sized,.,TRBV6-1,TRBJ1-1
CASSGLAGGSYEQYF,TGTGCCAGCAGCGGACTAGCGGGGGGGAGCTACGAGCAGTACTTC,medium-sized,TRBD2,TRBV7-2,TRBJ2-7
CASSNDRPGQGLPSYGYTF,TGTGCCAGCAGTAACGACCGTCCGGGACAGGGGCTCCCGAGCTATGGCTACACCTTC,medium-sized,TRBD1,TRBV6-2/TRBV6-3,TRBJ1-2
CASSDEQLNTEAFF,TGCGCCAGCAGTGATGAACAGTTGAACACTGAAGCTTTCTTT,.,.,TRBV6-2/TRBV6-3,TRBJ1-1
CASSQFPRGGNTEAFF,TGCGCCAGCAGCCAATTTCCCAGGGGGGGGAACACTGAAGCTTTCTTT,.,TRBD1,TRBV4-1,TRBJ1-1
CSALSGGGYEQYF,TGCAGTGCCCTAAGCGGGGGCGGTTACGAGCAGTACTTC,once,TRBD2,TRBV20-1,TRBJ2-7
CSARGRTGGWDTEAFF,TGCAGTGCTAGAGGTAGGACAGGGGGCTGGGACACTGAAGCTTTCTTT,medium-sized,TRBD1,TRBV20-1,TRBJ1-1
CASSQDRRDQQYF,TGCGCCAGCAGCCAAGATCGTAGGGATCAGCAGTACTTC,medium-sized,.,TRBV4-3,TRBJ2-7
CASSPDFLEYTQYF,TGCGCCAGCAGCCCAGACTTTTTGGAATATACGCAGTATTTT,.,.,TRBV5-1,TRBJ2-3
CASRQGSEQYFGPDTGELFF,.,.,.,TRBV19,TRBJ2-2
CSARDPGGSGYTF,TGCAGTGCTAGAGACCCAGGAGGTAGCGGCTACACCTTC,.,.,TRBV20-1,TRBJ1-2
CSVEPGQGTYEQYF,TGCAGCGTTGAACCGGGACAGGGGACCTACGAGCAGTACTTC,large,TRBD1,TRBV29-1,TRBJ2-7
CAWSTGTNSYEQYF,TGTGCCTGGAGTACCGGGACTAACTCCTACGAGCAGTACTTC,.,TRBD2,TRBV30,TRBJ2-7
CSARDLGTVVWSPLHF,TGCAGTGCTAGAGATCTCGGGACAGTTGTGTGGTCACCCCTCCACTTT,medium-sized,TRBD1,TRBV20-1,TRBJ1-6
CASSPVLGGAGELFF,TGTGCCAGCAGCCCCGTCCTGGGGGGCGCCGGGGAGCTGTTTTTT,large,.,TRBV7-6,TRBJ2-2